This T cell receptor beta chain was documented in a study of shared clonotypes between healthy human individuals. Deletions cut 4 bases from V and 13 bases from J, with 13 bases between. Germline loops: CDR1 SGHTA, CDR2 FQGNSA. This CDR3 spans 12 amino acids. Measured with immunoSEQ multiplex PCR; TCRdb has only the in-frame clones, and not every one. The data show about 2.5 million clones, 85% to 95% seen once. V gene TRBV7-2 combines with J gene TRBJ1-4; no definite D call. The sequenced sample was naive CD4+ T cells from PBMCs. Specified subset: CD45RA+ positively selected. This sequence originates from a young man in good health. Some clones in this sample may be carry-over from other donors' samples. The CDR3 nucleotides read TGTGCCAGCAGCTCCGACACCCCAGGACTGTTTTTT. This codes for CASSSDTPGLFF.